The 19 T cell receptor beta chains listed next were all sequenced from one sample in a study of control samples from healthy donors and cancer patients. Some clones are missing from TCRdb's copy, which holds only in-frame ones; the method was immunoSEQ multiplex PCR. The sample has about 71,000 clones; about 90% are singletons. The sample consisted of PBMCs. The receptors were sampled from a man aged 55 to 70 with lung cancer.

This chain uses TRBV6-1 with TRBJ2-1; D is perhaps TRBD2 (5 bases). The CDR3 sequence is 17 residues long. CDR1 and CDR2 from the germline V gene are MNHNS and SASEGT. V was clipped by 2 bases and J by 0 bases, with 14 bases between them. CDR3 loop: CASSELASSPSYNEQFF. CDR3 DNA sequence: TGTGCCAGCAGTGAACTAGCTAGTAGCCCCTCCTACAATGAGCAGTTCTTC.

The J gene is TRBJ1-2, the V gene TRBV6-5; weak D call: TRBD1 (6 bases). This CDR3 has 16 amino acids. Deletions cut 0 bases from V and 0 bases from J, with 11 bases between. The germline V gene has CDR1 MNHEY and CDR2 SVGAGI. This CDR3 is CASSYSRTESNYGYTF. The CDR3 nucleotides read TGTGCCAGCAGTTACTCACGGACAGAATCTAACTATGGCTACACCTTC.

The chain has TRBV30 and TRBJ1-5, with a tentative D call TRBD1 (5 bases). The V end lost 0 bases, the J end lost 5 bases, and 8 bases lay between the germline ends. Germline lookup yields CDR1 GTSNPN and CDR2 SVGIG (reference sequence). This CDR3 has 13 amino acids. In DNA form, the CDR3 reads TGTGCCTGGAGTGTTATAGGGGATCAGCCCCAGCATTTT. Residues: CAWSVIGDQPQHF.

The chain has TRBV24-1 and TRBJ2-5; possible D gene TRBD2, 6 bases. CDR1 KGHDR and CDR2 SFDVKD come from the germline V gene. CDR3 size: 14 residues. With 1 base removed from V and 5 bases from J, the gap between germline ends came to 10 bases. As DNA, the CDR3 is TGTGCCACCAGTGATTTTGGGGGGATTGAGACCCAGTACTTC. Its protein is CATSDFGGIETQYF.

V usage is TRBV5-1 and J usage is TRBJ2-3; 8 bases align to TRBD2. In germline, CDR1 is SGHRS, CDR2 YFSETQ. CDR3 size: 15 residues. Germline trimming cut 7 bases from V and 5 bases from J; bases unmatched to any gene: 12. CDR3 coding DNA: TGCGCCAGCTACACCGGGGGGGCCGACGGAGATACGCAGTATTTT. Amino acid sequence: CASYTGGADGDTQYF.

The chain employs TRBV3-1 (or the pseudogene TRBV3-2) and TRBJ2-7; D gene uncertain. Trimming shortened V by 1 base and J by 2 bases, and 6 bases separated the two germline ends. The CDR3 consists of 13 residues. In germline, CDR1 is LGHDT, CDR2 YNNKEL (reference sequence). The CDR3 sequence is CASSQAPTYEQYV. The DNA of the CDR3 is TGTGCCAGCAGCCAAGCCCCCACCTACGAGCAGTACGTC.

The chain employs TRBV5-6 and TRBJ1-2, with TRBD1 as a possible D gene (5 bases). Germline CDR1 reads SGHDT; CDR2 reads YYEEEE. This CDR3 region has 17 residues. Trimming pared 4 bases from V and 5 bases from J, leaving 24 bases between. The CDR3: CASSTLPSGSREYGYTF. The CDR3 DNA reads as TGTGCCAGCAGCACACTCCCTAGTGGCAGCAGGGAGTATGGCTACACCTTC. Looking up the rest from reference TRBV5-6 and TRBJ1-2 gives the full variable domain: DAGVTQSPTHLIKTRGQQVTLRCSPKSGHDTVSWYQQALGQGPQFIFQYYEEEERQRGNFPDRFSGHQFPNYSSELNVNALLLGDSALYLCASSTLPSGSREYGYTFGSGTRLTVV.

The chain is built from TRBV28 and TRBJ2-7, with TRBD2 identical over 7 bases. CDR3 length equals 13 residues. Germline lookup yields CDR1 MDHEN and CDR2 SYDVKM. V was clipped by 4 bases and J by 6 bases; unmatched bases: 6. In nucleotides, the CDR3 is TGTGCCAGCAGTTCCCAGCGGGGACGCGAGCAGTACTTC. Protein product: CASSSQRGREQYF.

The chain recombines TRBV11-3 with TRBJ2-2, with D unresolved. The CDR3 contains 12 residues. V was clipped by 5 bases and J by 11 bases, with 12 bases between them. CDR1 is SGHNT and CDR2 is YENEEA in the germline V gene. Written as DNA, the CDR3 is TGTGCCAGCAGCCAGTCCCCCCCTGAGCTGTTTTTT. Amino acid sequence: CASSQSPPELFF. The variable domain in full, completed from reference TRBV11-3 and TRBJ2-2, reads EAGVVQSPRYKIIEKKQPVAFWCNPISGHNTLYWYLQNLGQGPELLIRYENEEAVDDSQLPKDRFSAERLKGVDSTLKIQPAELGDSAVYLCASSQSPPELFFGEGSRLTVL.

J is TRBJ2-3 and V is TRBV7-7; 9 nucleotides match TRBD1. V lost 7 bases, J lost 1 base, and 15 bases stayed unmatched. The CDR3 contains 18 residues. Germline V CDR1 and CDR2: SSHAT, FNYEAQ (reference sequence). The CDR3 region has the DNA TGTGCCAGCAACACTGCTCAAATCCGGGACAGGGGCACAGATACGCAGTATTTT. Translation gives CASNTAQIRDRGTDTQYF.

The V gene is TRBV3-1 (or the pseudogene TRBV3-2), the J gene TRBJ1-6, with D uncertain. V was trimmed by 7 bases and J by 8 bases, leaving 21 bases between them. This CDR3 is built from 16 residues. Germline V gene lookup returns CDR1 LGHDT and CDR2 YNNKEL (reference sequence). The DNA for the CDR3 is TGTGCCAGCAAAGAGCGGGGTGGCAGTTATCATTCACCCCTCCACTTT. Translating it yields CASKERGGSYHSPLHF.

This rearrangement joins TRBV6-1 to TRBJ2-7; D remains unclear. V was shortened by 2 bases and J by 0 bases, with 8 bases between the two germline ends. The CDR3 extends over 14 amino acids. The germline gives CDR1 MNHNS, CDR2 SASEGT. CDR3 region: CASSETVSSYEQYV. For the CDR3, the DNA is TGTGCCAGCAGTGAAACGGTAAGCTCCTACGAGCAGTACGTC.

The genes are TRBV10-3 and TRBJ2-1; tentative D call: TRBD1 (6 bases). The CDR3 spans 14 residues. Deletions cut 3 bases from V and 1 base from J, with 7 bases between. CDR1 ENHRY and CDR2 SYGVKD come from the germline V gene. This CDR3 reads CAISEGQSYNEQFF. The CDR3 region has the DNA TGTGCCATCAGTGAAGGACAGTCCTACAATGAGCAGTTCTTC.

V and J are TRBV20-1 and TRBJ1-5; 9 bases map to TRBD1. V lost 3 bases and J lost 4; bases outside the gene matches: 7. This CDR3 is built from 15 residues. The germline V gene has CDR1 DFQATT and CDR2 SNEGSKA (reference sequence). The CDR3 loop reads CSASKGTGKNQPQHF. The CDR3, as DNA: TGCAGTGCTAGTAAGGGGACAGGGAAAAATCAGCCCCAGCATTTT.

The chain recombines TRBV30 with TRBJ1-2; 10 nucleotides align to TRBD1. Germline assignment: CDR1 GTSNPN and CDR2 SVGIG (reference sequence). The junction had 8 bases not matched to a gene; V was cut back by 5 bases and J by 5 bases. CDR3 size: 14 residues. CDR3 protein: CAWGKGQGLYGYTF. The CDR3 DNA follows: TGTGCCTGGGGGAAGGGACAGGGGTTGTATGGCTACACCTTC.

The J gene is TRBJ1-5, the V gene TRBV30; D gene ambiguous. In germline, CDR1 is GTSNPN, CDR2 SVGIG (reference sequence). V was trimmed by 0 bases and J by 4 bases, leaving 7 bases between them. This CDR3 spans 13 amino acids. The CDR3 sequence is CAWSVRFNQPQHF. DNA for the CDR3: TGTGCCTGGAGTGTACGGTTTAATCAGCCCCAGCATTTT.

The chain carries TRBV19 and TRBJ2-6; D remains ambiguous. V was trimmed by 11 bases and J by 2 bases, leaving 10 bases between them. Germline CDR1 LNHDA, CDR2 SQIVND (reference sequence). This CDR3 contains 13 residues. This chain's CDR3 is CASRSAGANVLTF. CDR3 DNA: TGTGCCTCCCGGAGCGCTGGGGCCAACGTCCTGACTTTC.

This clone appeared once. This chain connects TRBV5-4 to TRBJ2-2; the match to TRBD1 covers 8 bases. This CDR3 is built from 14 residues. CDR1 and CDR2 (germline): SGHNT, YYREEE (reference sequence). The ends lost 5 bases at V and 3 bases at J; junction bases unmatched: 3. The CDR3 is CASRGQGYTGELFF. CDR3 DNA: TGTGCCAGCAGAGGACAGGGCTACACCGGGGAGCTGTTTTTT.

V and J are TRBV5-1 and TRBJ1-1; tentatively, D is TRBD1 (5 bases). V gave up 0 bases and J gave up 1 base, with 13 bases separating them. The CDR3 extends over 16 amino acids. Germline V gene lookup returns CDR1 SGHRS and CDR2 YFSETQ. In DNA, the CDR3 is TGCGCCAGCAGCTTGGGGGGGACTTGGACGAACACTGAAGCTTTCTTT. Amino acid sequence: CASSLGGTWTNTEAFF.